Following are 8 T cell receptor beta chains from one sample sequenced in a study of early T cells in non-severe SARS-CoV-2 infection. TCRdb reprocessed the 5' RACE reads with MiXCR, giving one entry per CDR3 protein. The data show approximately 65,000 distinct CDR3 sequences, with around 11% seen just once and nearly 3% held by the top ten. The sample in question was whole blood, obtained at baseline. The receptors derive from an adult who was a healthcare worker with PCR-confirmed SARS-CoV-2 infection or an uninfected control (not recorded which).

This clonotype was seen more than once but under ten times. CDR3 region: CASSPGVAGVQETQYF. CDR3 sequence (DNA): TGCGCCAGCAGTCCCGGGGTAGCGGGGGTCCAAGAGACCCAGTACTTC. The genes are TRBV10-1 and TRBJ2-5; 9 bases are shared with TRBD2. There are 16 residues in the CDR3. The junction had 8 bases not matched to a gene; V was cut back by 5 bases and J by 1 base. CDR1 is WNHNN and CDR2 is SYGVQD in the germline V gene (reference sequence).

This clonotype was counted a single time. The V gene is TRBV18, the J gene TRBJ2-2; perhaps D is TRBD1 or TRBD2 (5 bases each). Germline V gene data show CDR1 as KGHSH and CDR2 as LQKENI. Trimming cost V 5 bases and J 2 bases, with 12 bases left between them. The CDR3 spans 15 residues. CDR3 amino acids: CASSDQGANTGELFF. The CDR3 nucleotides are TGTGCCAGCTCAGACCAGGGAGCTAACACCGGGGAGCTGTTTTTT.

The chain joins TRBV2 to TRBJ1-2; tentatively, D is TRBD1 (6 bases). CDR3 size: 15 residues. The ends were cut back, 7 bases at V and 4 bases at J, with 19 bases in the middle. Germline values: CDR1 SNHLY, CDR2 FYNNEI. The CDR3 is CASTRPRGVSYGYTF. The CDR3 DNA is TGTGCCAGCACTCGTCCCAGGGGAGTCAGCTATGGCTACACCTTC. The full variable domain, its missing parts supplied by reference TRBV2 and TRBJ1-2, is EPEVTQTPSHQVTQMGQEVILRCVPISNHLYFYWYRQILGQKVEFLVSFYNNEISEKSEIFDDQFSVERPDGSNFTLKIRSTKLEDSAMYFCASTRPRGVSYGYTFGSGTRLTVV.

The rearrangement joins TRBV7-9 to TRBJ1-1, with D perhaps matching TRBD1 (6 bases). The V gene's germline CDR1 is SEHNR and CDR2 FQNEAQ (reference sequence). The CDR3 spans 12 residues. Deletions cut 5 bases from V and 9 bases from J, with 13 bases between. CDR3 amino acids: CASSLGQSQAFF. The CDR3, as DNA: TGTGCCAGCAGCCTAGGACAGAGCCAAGCTTTCTTT. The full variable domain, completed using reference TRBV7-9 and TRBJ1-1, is DTGVSQNPRHKITKRGQNVTFRCDPISEHNRLYWYRQTLGQGPEFLTYFQNEAQLEKSRLLSDRFSAERPKGSFSTLEIQRTEQGDSAMYLCASSLGQSQAFFGQGTRLTVV.

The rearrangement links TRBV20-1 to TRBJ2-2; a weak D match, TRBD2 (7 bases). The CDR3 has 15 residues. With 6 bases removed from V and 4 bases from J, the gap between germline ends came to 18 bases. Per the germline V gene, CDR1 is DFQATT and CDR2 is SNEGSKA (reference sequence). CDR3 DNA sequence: TGCAGTGCCTTGGACGGGGGGCAGGTCACCGGGGAGCTGTTTTTT. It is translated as CSALDGGQVTGELFF.

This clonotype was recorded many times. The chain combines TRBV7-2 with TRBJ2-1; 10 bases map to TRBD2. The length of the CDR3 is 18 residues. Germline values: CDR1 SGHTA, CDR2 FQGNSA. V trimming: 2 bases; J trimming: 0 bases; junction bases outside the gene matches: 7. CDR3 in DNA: TGTGCCAGCAGCTTACTTAGCGGGGGGCGTCGCTCCTACAATGAGCAGTTCTTC. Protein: CASSLLSGGRRSYNEQFF.

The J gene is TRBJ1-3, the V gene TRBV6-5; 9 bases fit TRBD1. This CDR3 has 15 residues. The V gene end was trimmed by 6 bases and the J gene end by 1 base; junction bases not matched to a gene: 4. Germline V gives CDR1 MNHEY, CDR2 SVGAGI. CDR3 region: CASRMGQGSGNTIYF. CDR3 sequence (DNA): TGTGCCAGCAGAATGGGACAGGGTTCTGGAAACACCATATATTTT.

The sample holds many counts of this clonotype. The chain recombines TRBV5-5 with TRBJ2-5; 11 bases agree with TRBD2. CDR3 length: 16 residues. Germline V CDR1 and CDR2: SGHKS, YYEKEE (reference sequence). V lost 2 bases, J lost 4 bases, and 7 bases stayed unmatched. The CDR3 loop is CASSLGLAGGVETQYF. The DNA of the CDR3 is TGTGCCAGCAGCTTAGGGCTAGCGGGGGGAGTAGAGACCCAGTACTTC.